One and the same sample provided the 18 T cell receptor beta chains below, sequenced in a study of T-cell reconstitution after alpha-beta-depleted transplantation in children. Unique molecular identifiers were built into the TCRbeta library. TCRdb re-called the PCR reads through MiXCR, storing one row per CDR3 protein. The sample shows about 4,900 distinct CDR3 sequences, around 25% of them seen only once. The sequences come from PBMCs, mostly from graft donor cells, collected 60 days after TCRalphabeta/CD19-depleted stem cell transplant. The receptors shown here come from a boy younger than two who had a stem cell transplant for SCID, so the T cells may come from the graft donor.

This clonotype has more than one count but fewer than ten. V is TRBV18 and J is TRBJ1-2; 7 bases line up with TRBD1. After removal of 6 bases from V and 4 bases from J, the junction contained 11 bases not matched to a gene. The CDR3 consists of 15 residues. Germline assignment: CDR1 KGHSH and CDR2 LQKENI. CDR3 region: CASSEGQSTIYGYTF. The CDR3 DNA follows: TGTGCCAGCTCGGAGGGACAGTCTACAATCTATGGCTACACCTTC.

Ten or more counts support this clonotype. This chain links TRBV7-9 with TRBJ1-2; D is uncertain. V lost 6 bases and J lost 3, with 26 bases in between. The length of the CDR3 is 18 residues. Germline assignment: CDR1 SEHNR and CDR2 FQNEAQ (reference sequence). CDR3 sequence: CASRHNRWTVLSDYGYTF. The DNA of the CDR3 is TGTGCCAGCAGGCATAATAGGTGGACGGTCCTAAGCGACTATGGCTACACCTTC.

Relative to its sample, this clonotype is medium-sized. V and J are TRBV5-1 and TRBJ1-2; perhaps TRBD1 as D (6 bases). V was clipped by 0 bases and J by 4 bases, with 13 bases between them. The CDR3 is 15 amino acids. Germline V gives CDR1 SGHRS, CDR2 YFSETQ. The CDR3 nucleotides are TGCGCCAGCAGCTTGGTCGAGGGGGGCCCCTATGGCTACACCTTC. Protein sequence: CASSLVEGGPYGYTF.

In this sample, this clonotype turned up many times. The V gene is TRBV7-9, the J gene TRBJ2-5; 10 positions agree with TRBD2. The junction had 8 bases not matched to a gene; V was cut back by 3 bases and J by 4 bases. The CDR3 has 16 amino acids. CDR1 is SEHNR and CDR2 is FQNEAQ in the germline V gene (reference sequence). The CDR3 nucleotides are TGTGCCAGCAGCTTTCGTACCAGCGGGGGGGCAGAGACCCAGTACTTC. Protein sequence: CASSFRTSGGAETQYF. The full variable domain, its missing parts supplied by reference TRBV7-9 and TRBJ2-5, is DTGVSQNPRHKITKRGQNVTFRCDPISEHNRLYWYRQTLGQGPEFLTYFQNEAQLEKSRLLSDRFSAERPKGSFSTLEIQRTEQGDSAMYLCASSFRTSGGAETQYFGPGTRLLVL.

This clonotype was seen only a few times. V and J are TRBV20-1 and TRBJ2-5; TRBD2 matches at 12 bases. V lost 3 bases and J lost 5; bases outside the gene matches: 7. The CDR3 is made up of 15 amino acids. Germline V gene lookup returns CDR1 DFQATT and CDR2 SNEGSKA (reference sequence). CDR3 residues: CSASLAGGAWETQYF. In DNA, the CDR3 is TGCAGTGCTAGCCTAGCGGGGGGGGCCTGGGAGACCCAGTACTTC.

There are many counts of this clonotype. This sequence joins TRBV2 and TRBJ2-2; possibly TRBD2 for D (6 bases). The germline V gene encodes CDR1 SNHLY and CDR2 FYNNEI. Trimming took off 10 bases at V and 0 bases at J, with 18 bases between the two ends. This CDR3 spans 16 amino acids. CDR3 in amino acids: CATRTTKYSNTGELFF. CDR3 DNA sequence: TGTGCCACCAGGACTACTAAGTATTCGAACACCGGGGAGCTGTTTTTT.

A remark on this clonotype: An end of the junction differs from the germline gene, which may be a read error. This sequence joins TRBV7-9 and TRBJ1-6; the D is unclear. The CDR3 has 15 amino acids. CDR1 and CDR2 from the germline V gene are SEHNR and FQNEAQ (reference sequence). CDR3 nucleotide sequence: TGTGCCAGCAGCTTATTGGGCAGATCTAATTCACCCCTCCCCTTT. Translation: CASSLLGRSNSPLPF.

The chain links TRBV6-2 or TRBV6-3 to TRBJ2-1; D may correspond to TRBD1 or TRBD2 (5 bases each). CDR3 length: 15 residues. Trimming cost V 6 bases and J 3 bases, with 15 bases left between them. The V gene's germline CDR1 is MNHEY and CDR2 SVGEGT. The CDR3 here is CASRAGATIYNEQFF. The CDR3 DNA follows: TGTGCCAGCAGGGCCGGGGCTACGATCTACAATGAGCAGTTCTTC.

This clonotype is large within its sample. The gene calls are TRBV20-1 and TRBJ1-2, with D perhaps TRBD1 (5 bases). V was clipped by 6 bases and J by 0 bases, with 11 bases between them. This CDR3 comprises 13 residues. CDR1 is DFQATT and CDR2 is SNEGSKA in the germline V gene (reference sequence). The CDR3 DNA follows: TGCAGTGCCGGGGCGGTAGCTAACTATGGCTACACCTTC. Amino acid sequence: CSAGAVANYGYTF.

The gene calls are TRBV24-1 and TRBJ2-2; D unclear. The CDR3 is 11 amino acids. Germline CDR1 reads KGHDR; CDR2 reads SFDVKD. The V end was cut by 5 bases, the J end by 7 bases, with 4 bases between. CDR3 residues: CATSVGGELFF. The CDR3 coding sequence is TGTGCCACCAGTGTCGGCGGGGAGCTGTTTTTT.

V is TRBV7-9 and J is TRBJ2-3; D may be TRBD1 (6 bases). The CDR3 is 15 amino acids. CDR1 and CDR2 from the germline V gene are SEHNR and FQNEAQ (reference sequence). V gave up 5 bases and J gave up 1 base, with 13 bases separating them. CDR3 amino acids: CASSVQGSGTDTQYF. The CDR3 DNA sequence: TGTGCCAGCAGCGTACAGGGTTCAGGCACAGATACGCAGTATTTT.

This clonotype was found once. This chain joins TRBV7-8 and TRBJ1-5; D gene uncertain. This CDR3 region has 14 residues. Trimming took 3 bases from V and 4 from J, leaving 10 bases between them. From germline, CDR1 is SGHVS and CDR2 FQNEAQ. The CDR3 sequence is CASSFAVVNQPQHF. The DNA of the CDR3 is TGTGCCAGCAGCTTCGCGGTAGTTAATCAGCCCCAGCATTTT.

V and J are TRBV6-1 and TRBJ1-1, with D tentatively TRBD1 (5 bases). V was pared by 6 bases and J by 6 bases, with 17 bases between. Germline assignment: CDR1 MNHNS and CDR2 SASEGT. The CDR3 spans 14 residues. DNA of the CDR3: TGTGCCAGCAGCGAATCAACAGGAGTCTCTGAAGCTTTCTTT. Translation gives CASSESTGVSEAFF.

This clonotype was observed many times. The V and J genes are TRBV7-9 and TRBJ1-4; D is possibly TRBD1 (6 bases). Per germline, CDR1 SEHNR and CDR2 FQNEAQ (reference sequence). Deletions cut 6 bases from V and 8 bases from J, with 19 bases between. The length of the CDR3 is 15 residues. In nucleotides, the CDR3 is TGTGCCAGCAGTTCCTATACAGGGATAAAGGAAAAACTGTTTTTT. Its protein is CASSSYTGIKEKLFF.

By frequency in the sample, this clonotype is medium-sized. The V call is TRBV7-8, the J call TRBJ1-1; D ambiguous. The germline V gene has CDR1 SGHVS and CDR2 FQNEAQ. The CDR3 has 13 residues. Trimming removed 5 bases from V and 1 base from J, with 8 bases in between. This CDR3 reads CASSPGRNTEAFF. The CDR3 DNA reads TGTGCCAGCAGCCCCGGACGGAACACTGAAGCTTTCTTT.

By proportion, this clonotype is large. The chain employs TRBV20-1 and TRBJ1-1, with 9 bases lining up with TRBD1. Per the germline V gene, CDR1 is DFQATT and CDR2 is SNEGSKA (reference sequence). The CDR3 extends over 14 amino acids. V dropped 5 bases and J dropped 0; count of bases not matched to a gene: 4. CDR3 nucleotides: TGCAGTGCTGGGACAGGGCTGCTGAACACTGAAGCTTTCTTT. Its translation is CSAGTGLLNTEAFF.

This clonotype was counted ten times or more. The J gene is TRBJ2-3, the V gene TRBV5-8; TRBD2 matches 8 bases. The V segment lost 3 bases and the J segment 4 bases; nucleotides outside the gene matches: 10. This CDR3 is built from 16 residues. Germline lookup yields CDR1 SGHTS and CDR2 YDEGEE. Written as DNA, the CDR3 is TGTGCCAGCAGCTGGGGTGGTAGCGGGGACGCAGATACGCAGTATTTT. This gives the protein CASSWGGSGDADTQYF.

This clonotype appeared many times. The gene calls are TRBV3-1 and TRBJ1-2; 7 bases are shared with TRBD1. The CDR3 has 17 amino acids. The V and J ends lost 0 bases and 11 bases, in that order; junction bases with no gene match: 18. Germline V gene data show CDR1 as LGHDT and CDR2 as YNNKEL (reference sequence). CDR3 residues: CASSQDRTHRGRGRYTF. As DNA, the CDR3 is TGTGCCAGCAGCCAAGATCGGACCCACAGGGGAAGGGGACGGTACACCTTC.